This T cell receptor (beta chain) was recovered during a study of blood T cell repertoires in COVID-19. In the study overall: Sites in the United States, Italy and Spain provided acute and convalescent COVID-19 samples. PBMCs, B-cell-depleted T cells, or T cells provided the cDNA or gDNA that made up the material.

Original data processing: Reference gene primer amplification gave estimated nucleated cell counts. Profiling relied on immunoSEQ multiplex PCR, and the TCRdb table lists in-frame clones only, not all of them. V, J and clone size were drawn from that table, and D and trimming were deduced from the DNA. The sample includes about 50,000 clones, 89% seen only once; the top ten take less than 2.5%. The specimen was peripheral blood. The clonotype originates from a human donor in a cohort sampled during active COVID-19.

The CDR3 DNA sequence: TGTGCCAGCTCAAACCAGGGGGCCTTCTCTGGAAACACCATATATTTT. Translated, it gives CASSNQGAFSGNTIYF. V gene TRBV18 combines with J gene TRBJ1-3; 8 bases align to TRBD1. CDR3 size: 16 residues. With V trimmed by 5 bases and J by 0 bases, 6 bases remained unmatched. CDR1 and CDR2 from the germline V gene are KGHSH and LQKENI.